The present T cell receptor (beta chain) was sequenced within a study of blood T cell repertoires in COVID-19 (dated by TCRdb to the early 2020s). Background for the entire study: The collaborator samples originated in the United States, Italy and Spain and spanned the acute and convalescent phases of COVID-19. The prospective study material was composed of cDNA or gDNA derived from T cells, B-cell-depleted T cells, or PBMCs. Subjects who had been exposed to COVID-19, were actively infected with it, or had recovered from it provided the deeply sampled blood TCRbeta repertoires that made up the dataset. Nearly every sample came with metadata listing a de-identified subject ID, COVID-19 status, age in years and sex. A freely available public database, intended as a resource for researchers studying the immune response to SARS-CoV-2, is where the repertoires were released. Where HLA class I and class II types were available, the types were taken from metadata supplied by the sample provider, not from assay-based typing. Samples came from the ongoing ImmuneRACE study (first 160 participants) plus 1,254 subjects from 6 global collaborators.

The CDR3, from cysteine to phenylalanine, totals 19 residues. Just the 57-base CDR3 DNA is kept, in frame starting at base 1. The germline V end is reduced by 4 bases and the J end by 3 bases; junction bases left unmatched: 14. For CDR1 and CDR2, the germline V gene (reference sequence) lists LNHDA and SQIVND. Whole blood was collected in K2EDTA tubes by collaborating institutions according to the institutions' own protocols. For TCRbeta analysis, collaborator samples were shipped as frozen whole blood, as isolated PBMCs, or as DNA extracted from either sample type. A word on this clone: It lacks a known antigen. No much larger clone is present one base from it, and per-base qualities are unavailable.

TCRbeta CDR3 regions were amplified from genomic DNA by means of the immunoSEQ Assay, a bias-controlled multiplex PCR. Regarding the original processing steps: The number of nucleated cells in each sample was estimated by amplification of reference gene primers within the assay. To quantify the absolute abundance of each unique TCRbeta CDR3 rearrangement, sequence reads were collapsed and filtered. Productive Simpson clonality was computed per sample as the square root of Simpson's diversity index over productive rearrangements. TCRdb provides this immuneACCESS table in a form limited to in-frame rearrangements. Some clones are lacking; in checked studies, under half of them reflect an unresolved V gene, and why the rest are absent is not known. V, J and clone size derive from that table, while D and trimming were established from the DNA sequence. For this sample the table gives about 79,000 clones, of which roughly 90% were detected only once. The ten biggest clones cover about 4.8% of the sample.

The paper as a whole reports these results and caveats: The quantity of clinical and demographic metadata differed by source and by participant and was supplied without curation.

In this chain, TRBV19 is recombined with TRBJ2-6; 8 junctional bases match TRBD1. This TCR derives from a man in his forties or fifties with active COVID-19. Sequencing was performed on peripheral blood. The sequenced DNA is TGTGCCAGTAGTACCGGAGGAGTGGGCAGGGGGCATGGGGCCAACGTCCTGACTTTC. This yields the protein CASSTGGVGRGHGANVLTF.